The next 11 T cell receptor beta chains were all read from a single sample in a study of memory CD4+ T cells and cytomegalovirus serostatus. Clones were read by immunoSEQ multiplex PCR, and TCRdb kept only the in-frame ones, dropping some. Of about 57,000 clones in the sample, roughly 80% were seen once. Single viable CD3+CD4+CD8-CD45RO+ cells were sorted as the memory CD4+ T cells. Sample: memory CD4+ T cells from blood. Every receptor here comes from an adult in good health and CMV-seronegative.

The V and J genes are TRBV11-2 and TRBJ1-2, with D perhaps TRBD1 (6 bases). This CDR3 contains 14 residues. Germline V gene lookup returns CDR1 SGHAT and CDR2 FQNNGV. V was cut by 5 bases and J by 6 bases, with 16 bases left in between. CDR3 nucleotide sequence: TGTGCCAGCAGCCCCCCGGGGGGGGGCGATGGCTACACCTTC. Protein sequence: CASSPPGGGDGYTF.

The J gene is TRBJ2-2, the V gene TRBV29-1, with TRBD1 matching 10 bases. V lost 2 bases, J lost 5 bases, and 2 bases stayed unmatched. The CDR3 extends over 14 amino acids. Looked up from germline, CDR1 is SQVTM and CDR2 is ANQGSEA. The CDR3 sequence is CSVERGQGTGELFF. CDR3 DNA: TGCAGCGTTGAAAGGGGACAGGGGACCGGGGAGCTGTTTTTT.

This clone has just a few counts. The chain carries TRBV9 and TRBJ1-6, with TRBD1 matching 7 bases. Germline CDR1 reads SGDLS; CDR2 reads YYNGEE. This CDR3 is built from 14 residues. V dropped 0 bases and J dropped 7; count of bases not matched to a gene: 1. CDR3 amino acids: CASSVEQGNSPLHF. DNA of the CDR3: TGTGCCAGCAGCGTAGAACAGGGGAATTCACCCCTCCACTTT.

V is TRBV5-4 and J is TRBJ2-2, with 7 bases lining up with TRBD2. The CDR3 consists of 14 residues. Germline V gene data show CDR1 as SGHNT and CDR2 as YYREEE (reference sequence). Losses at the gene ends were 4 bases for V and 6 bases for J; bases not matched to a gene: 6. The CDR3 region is CASSVAREAGELFF. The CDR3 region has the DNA TGTGCCAGCAGCGTCGCCCGGGAGGCCGGGGAGCTGTTTTTT.

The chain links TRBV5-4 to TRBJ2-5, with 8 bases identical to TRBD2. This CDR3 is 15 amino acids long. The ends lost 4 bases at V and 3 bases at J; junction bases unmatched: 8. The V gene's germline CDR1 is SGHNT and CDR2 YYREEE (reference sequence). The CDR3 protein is CASSRSGLAEETQYF. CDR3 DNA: TGTGCCAGCAGCCGGTCTGGACTAGCCGAAGAGACCCAGTACTTC.

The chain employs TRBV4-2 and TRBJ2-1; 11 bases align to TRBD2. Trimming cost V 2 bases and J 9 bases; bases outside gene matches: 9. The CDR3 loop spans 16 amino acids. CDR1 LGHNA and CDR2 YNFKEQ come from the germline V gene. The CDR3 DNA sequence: TGTGCCAGCAGCCAATTATTAGCGGGAGGGGGGGGTGAGCAGTTCTTC. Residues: CASSQLLAGGGGEQFF.

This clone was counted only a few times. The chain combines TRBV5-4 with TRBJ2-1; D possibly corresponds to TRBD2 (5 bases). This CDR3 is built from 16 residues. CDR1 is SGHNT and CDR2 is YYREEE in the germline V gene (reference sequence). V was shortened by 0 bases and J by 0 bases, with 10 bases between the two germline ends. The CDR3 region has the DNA TGTGCCAGCAGCTTGGGCGGGCCCGGCTCCTACAATGAGCAGTTCTTC. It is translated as CASSLGGPGSYNEQFF.

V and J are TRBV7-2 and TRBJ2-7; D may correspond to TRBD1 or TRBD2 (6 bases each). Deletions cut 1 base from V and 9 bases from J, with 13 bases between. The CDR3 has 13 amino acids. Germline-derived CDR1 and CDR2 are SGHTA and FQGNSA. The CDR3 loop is CASSLDFRGGQYF. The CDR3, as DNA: TGTGCCAGCAGCTTAGATTTCAGGGGAGGGCAGTACTTC.

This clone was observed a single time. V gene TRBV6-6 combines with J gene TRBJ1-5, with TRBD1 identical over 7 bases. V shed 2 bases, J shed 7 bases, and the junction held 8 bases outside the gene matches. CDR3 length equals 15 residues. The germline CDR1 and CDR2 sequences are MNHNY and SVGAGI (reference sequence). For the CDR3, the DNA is TGTGCCAGCAGTTACGAAGGGGGCCGTTGGCAGCCCCAGCATTTT. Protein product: CASSYEGGRWQPQHF.

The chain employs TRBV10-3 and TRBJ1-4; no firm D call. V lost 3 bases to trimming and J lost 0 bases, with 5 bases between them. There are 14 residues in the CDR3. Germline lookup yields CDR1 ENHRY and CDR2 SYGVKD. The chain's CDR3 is CAISDTATNEKLFF. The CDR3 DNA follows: TGTGCCATCAGTGATACTGCAACTAATGAAAAACTGTTTTTT.

CDR3 in amino acids: CASSWGQALIDGGYTF. The CDR3 DNA follows: TGCGCCAGCAGCTGGGGACAGGCCCTCATAGATGGTGGCTACACCTTC. This chain joins TRBV5-1 and TRBJ1-2; 8 nucleotides align to TRBD1. The CDR3 consists of 16 residues. Germline CDR1 SGHRS, CDR2 YFSETQ. V trimming: 3 bases; J trimming: 7 bases; junction bases outside the gene matches: 14.